The 21 T cell receptor beta chains given below trace back to one sample, sequenced in a study of cytomegalovirus exposure and HLA in healthy donors. The study ran its PCR with 60 Vbeta and 13 Jbeta primers. The table came from immunoSEQ multiplex PCR; TCRdb's copy has only in-frame clones and leaves some out. The top ten clones hold approximately 11% of a sample with 100,000 or so clones, more than 65% of them seen once. The sequenced sample consisted of PBMCs. These TCRs come from a man in his forties or fifties in good health and CMV-seropositive.

This clone was counted between two and nine times. V gene TRBV5-5 combines with J gene TRBJ2-7; D remains unclear. Germline assignment: CDR1 SGHKS and CDR2 YYEKEE (reference sequence). This CDR3 region has 15 residues. The germline V and J ends were trimmed by 4 bases and 0 bases, with 14 bases remaining between them. The DNA for the CDR3 is TGTGCCAGCAGCCGCCCCAGAGGTTACTCCTACGAGCAGTACTTC. Translated, it gives CASSRPRGYSYEQYF.

This chain connects TRBV7-9 to TRBJ2-1, with D maybe TRBD1 (6 bases). CDR1 is SEHNR and CDR2 is FQNEAQ in the germline V gene (reference sequence). The V end was cut by 6 bases, the J end by 0 bases, with 9 bases between. CDR3 size: 14 residues. The CDR3 here is CASRLDSSYNEQFF. The CDR3 DNA reads TGTGCCAGCAGGCTGGACAGCTCCTACAATGAGCAGTTCTTC.

The genes are TRBV19 and TRBJ1-2, with D hard to call. From germline, CDR1 is LNHDA and CDR2 SQIVND (reference sequence). V was clipped by 6 bases and J by 8 bases, with 25 bases between them. This CDR3 is built from 16 residues. CDR3: CASSSRRNWNSRGYTF. CDR3 sequence (DNA): TGTGCCAGTAGCTCTAGACGTAACTGGAACTCCCGGGGCTACACCTTC.

This clone was found once. V is TRBV5-6 and J is TRBJ2-1, with D unclear. This CDR3 region has 12 residues. Trimming cost V 3 bases and J 10 bases, with 11 bases left between them. Germline V gives CDR1 SGHDT, CDR2 YYEEEE. CDR3 region: CASSSPAREQFF. DNA of the CDR3: TGTGCCAGCAGCTCACCTGCGAGGGAGCAGTTCTTC.

A few counts support this clone. The V call is TRBV9, the J call TRBJ2-6; possibly TRBD2 for D (6 bases). CDR1 is SGDLS, CDR2 YYNGEE, per germline. The V end lost 4 bases, the J end lost 1 base, and 18 bases lay between the germline ends. The CDR3 sequence is 18 residues long. CDR3 amino acids: CASSRGDGGRSGANVLTF. The CDR3 coding sequence is TGTGCCAGCAGCAGAGGTGACGGGGGTAGGTCTGGGGCCAACGTCCTGACTTTC. The complete variable domain, with remaining parts taken from reference TRBV9 and TRBJ2-6, reads DSGVTQTPKHLITATGQRVTLRCSPRSGDLSVYWYQQSLDQGLQFLIQYYNGEERAKGNILERFSAQQFPDLHSELNLSSLELGDSALYFCASSRGDGGRSGANVLTFGAGSRLTVL.

This clone was recorded once. V and J are TRBV5-4 and TRBJ2-4; 7 nucleotides agree with TRBD1. CDR1 and CDR2 from the germline V gene are SGHNT and YYREEE (reference sequence). The CDR3 consists of 16 residues. V shed 6 bases and J 2 bases; nucleotides not matched to a gene: 11. The CDR3 DNA reads TGTGCCAGCAATTCGAAGGGGGCGCGTACCAAAAACATTCAGTACTTC. It codes for CASNSKGARTKNIQYF.

This clone was recorded a few times. J is TRBJ2-1 and V is TRBV19, with D perhaps matching TRBD1 (8 bases). The germline V gene encodes CDR1 LNHDA and CDR2 SQIVND (reference sequence). Trimming shortened V by 8 bases and J by 2 bases, and 16 bases separated the two germline ends. This CDR3 has 15 amino acids. The CDR3 bases are TGTGCCAGTCGAGACAGGGGAGGGACCTACAATGAGCAGTTCTTC. Encoded protein: CASRDRGGTYNEQFF.

V is TRBV29-1 and J is TRBJ2-7; the match to TRBD2 covers 11 bases. The CDR3 is 15 amino acids. The germline V gene has CDR1 SQVTM and CDR2 ANQGSEA. V dropped 4 bases and J dropped 2; count of bases not matched to a gene: 7. Here the CDR3 DNA reads TGCAGCGTTGCCCTCCTAGCGGGGGGACCCTACGAGCAGTACTTC. It yields the protein CSVALLAGGPYEQYF.

This clone was found a few times. The chain carries TRBV18 and TRBJ2-7; TRBD1 matches at 10 bases. Trimming at V came to 3 bases and at J to 5 bases, leaving 7 bases not matched to a gene. Looked up from germline, CDR1 is KGHSH and CDR2 is LQKENI. The CDR3 covers 15 residues. The CDR3 DNA sequence: TGTGCCAGCTCACCTCCCGGGACAGGGGTCAACGAGCAGTACTTC. Protein product: CASSPPGTGVNEQYF.

Only a few counts were recorded for this clone. This rearrangement joins TRBV10-3 to TRBJ2-1; TRBD1 agrees at 7 bases. V shed 8 bases and J 8 bases; nucleotides not matched to a gene: 9. CDR3 size: 13 residues. CDR1 is ENHRY and CDR2 is SYGVKD in the germline V gene. This CDR3 reads CAIADRAWDEQFF. The DNA of the CDR3 is TGTGCCATCGCTGACAGGGCGTGGGATGAGCAGTTCTTC.

The chain combines TRBV11-2 with TRBJ1-1; 11 bases line up with TRBD1. The CDR3 covers 16 residues. Germline assignment: CDR1 SGHAT and CDR2 FQNNGV. J gave up 7 bases and V 5 bases, and 12 bases lay outside the gene matches. The CDR3, as DNA: TGTGCCAGCAGCCCTTCCCAGGGACAGGGGGTTTTTGAAGCTTTCTTT. Translated: CASSPSQGQGVFEAFF. The full variable domain, completed using reference TRBV11-2 and TRBJ1-1, is EAGVAQSPRYKIIEKRQSVAFWCNPISGHATLYWYQQILGQGPKLLIQFQNNGVVDDSQLPKDRFSAERLKGVDSTLKIQPAKLEDSAVYLCASSPSQGQGVFEAFFGQGTRLTVV.

V and J are TRBV7-8 and TRBJ1-2, with D tentatively TRBD1 (5 bases). Germline assignment: CDR1 SGHVS and CDR2 FQNEAQ. V was pared by 5 bases and J by 4 bases, with 20 bases between. The CDR3 contains 16 residues. The CDR3 loop reads CASSPRIAGGGYGYTF. CDR3 nucleotides: TGTGCCAGCAGCCCACGGATAGCCGGGGGGGGCTATGGCTACACCTTC.

The V and J genes are TRBV7-2 and TRBJ1-1; 7 bases agree with TRBD1. The CDR3 spans 15 residues. From germline, CDR1 is SGHTA and CDR2 FQGNSA. Trimming cost V 5 bases and J 4 bases; bases outside gene matches: 10. CDR3 in amino acids: CASSPGGGGGTEAFF. CDR3 nucleotide sequence: TGTGCCAGCAGCCCCGGAGGAGGGGGCGGCACTGAAGCTTTCTTT.

This clone has more than one count but fewer than ten. This sequence joins TRBV4-1 and TRBJ2-1; perhaps TRBD1 as D (5 bases). Trimming took 0 bases from V and 7 from J, leaving 16 bases between them. The CDR3 contains 16 residues. CDR1 is MGHRA and CDR2 is YSYEKL in the germline V gene. Written as DNA, the CDR3 is TGCGCCAGCAGCCAAGATAGAAGGGGCCGCTGGAATGAGCAGTTCTTC. It is translated as CASSQDRRGRWNEQFF.

V usage is TRBV28 and J usage is TRBJ1-5; tentative D call: TRBD1 (6 bases). In germline, CDR1 is MDHEN, CDR2 SYDVKM. The CDR3 is 14 residues long. The V end was cut by 3 bases, the J end by 7 bases, with 13 bases between. The CDR3 loop reads CASSLVSGVQPQHF. The CDR3, as DNA: TGTGCCAGCAGTTTGGTGTCAGGGGTACAGCCCCAGCATTTT. The variable domain in full, with the rest retrieved from reference TRBV28 and TRBJ1-5, is DVKVTQSSRYLVKRTGEKVFLECVQDMDHENMFWYRQDPGLGLRLIYFSYDVKMKEKGDIPEGYSVSREKKERFSLILESASTNQTSMYLCASSLVSGVQPQHFGDGTRLSIL.

The gene calls are TRBV18 and TRBJ2-2; 7 bases map to TRBD1. Trimming at V came to 1 base and at J to 7 bases, leaving 9 bases not matched to a gene. The CDR3 is 16 amino acids. Germline V gives CDR1 KGHSH, CDR2 LQKENI. The CDR3 DNA follows: TGTGCCAGCTCACCACAGGACAGGAGATCCCACGGGGAGCTGTTTTTT. Its translation is CASSPQDRRSHGELFF.

The chain employs TRBV13 and TRBJ2-5; 7 nucleotides align to TRBD2. Per the germline V gene, CDR1 is PRHDT and CDR2 is FYEKMQ (reference sequence). The CDR3 has 15 residues. J was trimmed by 0 bases and V by 1 base; bases with no gene match: 2. The CDR3 reads CASSLDGGNQETQYF. The CDR3, as DNA: TGTGCCAGCAGCTTAGACGGGGGGAACCAAGAGACCCAGTACTTC. Together with reference TRBV13 and TRBJ2-5, the CDR3 gives the full variable domain: AAGVIQSPRHLIKEKRETATLKCYPIPRHDTVYWYQQGPGQDPQFLISFYEKMQSDKGSIPDRFSAQQFSDYHSELNMSSLELGDSALYFCASSLDGGNQETQYFGPGTRLLVL.

V usage is TRBV28 and J usage is TRBJ2-7; D is possibly TRBD2 (5 bases). This CDR3 is built from 13 residues. The V gene lost 4 bases and the J gene lost 6 bases, with 13 bases spanning the gap. Per germline, CDR1 MDHEN and CDR2 SYDVKM. The CDR3 region is CASSSPRASEQYF. Written as DNA, the CDR3 is TGTGCCAGCAGTTCCCCGAGGGCTAGCGAGCAGTACTTC.

The V gene is TRBV5-4, the J gene TRBJ2-5; the match to TRBD1 covers 11 bases. CDR3 size: 15 residues. CDR1 and CDR2 from the germline V gene are SGHNT and YYREEE (reference sequence). The ends lost 7 bases at V and 4 bases at J; junction bases unmatched: 9. CDR3 in amino acids: CASSRPGQGGETQYF. CDR3 sequence (DNA): TGTGCCAGCTCTCGACCGGGACAGGGGGGAGAGACCCAGTACTTC. Complete variable domain (other parts from reference TRBV5-4 and TRBJ2-5): ETGVTQSPTHLIKTRGQQVTLRCSSQSGHNTVSWYQQALGQGPQFIFQYYREEENGRGNFPPRFSGLQFPNYSSELNVNALELDDSALYLCASSRPGQGGETQYFGPGTRLLVL.

V is TRBV9 and J is TRBJ2-3; TRBD2 is a possible D gene (5 bases). CDR3 length: 14 residues. Trimming shortened V by 4 bases and J by 5 bases, and 14 bases separated the two germline ends. CDR1 SGDLS and CDR2 YYNGEE come from the germline V gene. This CDR3 reads CASSPLVGGDTQYF. The CDR3 DNA sequence: TGTGCCAGCAGCCCCCTTGTCGGAGGAGATACGCAGTATTTT.

The chain combines TRBV2 with TRBJ1-4; 8 bases match TRBD1. The length of the CDR3 is 18 residues. The germline V gene encodes CDR1 SNHLY and CDR2 FYNNEI. V trimming: 6 bases; J trimming: 8 bases; junction bases outside the gene matches: 20. This CDR3 is CASRRGGAGGSGEEKLFF. CDR3 nucleotides: TGTGCCAGCAGGAGGGGGGGGGCAGGGGGCAGTGGAGAGGAAAAACTGTTTTTT.